This entry describes one TCR beta chain. Its antigen remains unknown. Clones were sequenced by immunoSEQ multiplex PCR, and TCRdb holds only the in-frame ones, with some missing. The sample has roughly 15,000 clones; 77% are singletons. This CDR3 is 12 amino acids long. CDR1 and CDR2 from the germline V gene are PRHDT and FYEKMQ (reference sequence). V lost 3 bases and J 12 bases, leaving 15 bases between the germline ends. This sample stems from a study of OX40 agonist ivuxolimab in advanced cancers. Study-level background: The dose-escalation cohort had hepatocellular carcinoma, melanoma, renal cell or head and neck cancer.

Broader study findings: What antigens the expanded peripheral T cells recognized was never established. Relative to CD4+ cells, CD8+ T cells on average had more expanded clones.

Here the sequenced sample was CD4+ or CD8+ T cells sorted from blood, taken in a trial of the OX40 agonist ivuxolimab. This TCR came from an adult with an advanced solid tumor such as melanoma, head and neck, liver or kidney cancer. The V call is TRBV13, the J call TRBJ2-7, with D possibly being TRBD1 (5 bases). The CDR3 DNA reads as TGTGCCAGCAGCTTGCAGACAGCCCAACCGTACTTC. This encodes CASSLQTAQPYF.